The 3 T cell receptor beta chains below were found in one sample sequenced in a study of T cell changes during pregnancy in multiple sclerosis. TCRdb's table, derived via immunoSEQ multiplex PCR, lists solely in-frame clones and lacks some. The sample shows roughly 50,000 clones, 94% of them seen only once. The source was CD8+ T cells from peripheral blood mononuclear cells, collected in the third trimester of pregnancy. The receptor source for this set is a female donor with multiple sclerosis, enrolled in a pregnancy study.

The chain has TRBV5-4 and TRBJ1-1, with D possibly matching TRBD1 (6 bases). V was cut by 5 bases and J by 4 bases, with 15 bases left in between. The germline V gene has CDR1 SGHNT and CDR2 YYREEE (reference sequence). CDR3 length equals 14 residues. The DNA for the CDR3 is TGTGCCAGCAGTTATGATCGAGGGGGCACTGAAGCTTTCTTT. Translation gives CASSYDRGGTEAFF.

Here the CDR3 DNA reads TGTGCCACCAGCAACCCGGGACAGTACCCCTACGAGCAGTACTTC. It is translated as CATSNPGQYPYEQYF. V usage is TRBV15 and J usage is TRBJ2-7; TRBD1 matches 7 bases. The trim removed 4 bases at V and 2 bases at J, leaving 8 bases unmatched. Germline CDR1 is LNHNV and CDR2 is YYDKDF (reference sequence). This CDR3 has 15 amino acids.

The V call is TRBV11-2, the J call TRBJ2-7; no definite D call. V was clipped by 3 bases and J by 0 bases, with 3 bases between them. CDR1 and CDR2 from the germline V gene are SGHAT and FQNNGV. The CDR3 covers 12 residues. Here the CDR3 reads CASSFSSYEQYF. The CDR3 DNA is TGTGCCAGCAGCTTCAGCTCCTACGAGCAGTACTTC. Supplemented by reference TRBV11-2 and TRBJ2-7, the full variable domain reads EAGVAQSPRYKIIEKRQSVAFWCNPISGHATLYWYQQILGQGPKLLIQFQNNGVVDDSQLPKDRFSAERLKGVDSTLKIQPAKLEDSAVYLCASSFSSYEQYFGPGTRLTVT.